This entry lists 14 T cell receptor beta chains sequenced from one sample in a study of memory B cells and T cells in multiple sclerosis. Their cognate antigens are unknown. The method was immunoSEQ multiplex PCR; TCRdb's version includes in-frame clones alone and lacks a portion of them. This sample has 12,000 or so clones, with around four fifths found just once. CFSE-dim autoproliferating and CFSE-high non-proliferating T cells from unstimulated culture were sequenced separately. 5x10^7 CFSE-labeled PBMCs were cultured six to eight days unstimulated, then replicate wells were pooled. Material for sequencing was PBMCs from blood kept in culture. The receptor set was obtained from a human donor with multiple sclerosis.

The CDR3 spells CASSGDGLYGYTF. For the CDR3, the DNA is TGTGCCAGCAGCGGGGACGGGTTATATGGCTACACCTTC. The rearrangement joins TRBV5-6 to TRBJ1-2; a possible D gene is TRBD1 (5 bases). Between the trimmed V and J ends, which lost 4 bases and 5 bases, there was a span of 12 bases. CDR3 length: 13 amino acids. Per the germline V gene, CDR1 is SGHDT and CDR2 is YYEEEE. Combining the CDR3 with reference TRBV5-6 and TRBJ1-2 gives the whole variable domain DAGVTQSPTHLIKTRGQQVTLRCSPKSGHDTVSWYQQALGQGPQFIFQYYEEEERQRGNFPDRFSGHQFPNYSSELNVNALLLGDSALYLCASSGDGLYGYTFGSGTRLTVV.

The chain is built from TRBV5-4 and TRBJ2-3; D uncertain. V was trimmed by 4 bases and J by 4 bases, leaving 13 bases between them. Germline assignment: CDR1 SGHNT and CDR2 YYREEE (reference sequence). This CDR3 has 14 amino acids. CDR3 nucleotide sequence: TGTGCCAGCAGCCTGCCGTCAGTTCCAGATACGCAGTATTTT. It yields the protein CASSLPSVPDTQYF.

This sequence joins TRBV5-1 and TRBJ2-7; tentatively, D is TRBD1 or TRBD2 (6 bases each). In germline, CDR1 is SGHRS, CDR2 YFSETQ. The CDR3 runs to 14 residues. V was shortened by 0 bases and J by 6 bases, with 13 bases between the two germline ends. The CDR3 nucleotides read TGCGCCAGCAGCTTGGGGACAGTGGGAGGCGAGCAGTACTTC. It codes for CASSLGTVGGEQYF.

The genes are TRBV7-8 and TRBJ2-3, with unresolved D. This CDR3 has 13 residues. V was shortened by 3 bases and J by 5 bases, with 9 bases between the two germline ends. Per the germline V gene, CDR1 is SGHVS and CDR2 is FQNEAQ. In DNA, the CDR3 is TGTGCCAGCAGCTTGAACATGGGAGATACGCAGTATTTT. Translation gives CASSLNMGDTQYF.

The chain couples TRBV5-1 to TRBJ2-7; 14 positions match TRBD2. Per germline, CDR1 SGHRS and CDR2 YFSETQ. CDR3 length equals 15 residues. Unmatched junction bases numbered 1, after V lost 3 bases and J lost 2 bases. The CDR3 loop reads CASSSGLAGAYEQYF. CDR3 DNA sequence: TGCGCCAGCAGCTCGGGACTAGCGGGGGCCTACGAGCAGTACTTC.

This chain joins TRBV27 and TRBJ1-1; 8 positions match TRBD1. Trimming at V came to 6 bases and at J to 2 bases, leaving 8 bases not matched to a gene. CDR3 length: 15 residues. Germline V gene data show CDR1 as MNHEY and CDR2 as SMNVEV (reference sequence). The CDR3 nucleotides are TGTGCCAGCAGAGGACAGGGAAAACCTAACACTGAAGCTTTCTTT. Its protein is CASRGQGKPNTEAFF.

V usage is TRBV5-6 and J usage is TRBJ1-5; TRBD1 aligns across 11 bases. The CDR3 is 17 amino acids. Germline V gene data show CDR1 as SGHDT and CDR2 as YYEEEE. V gave up 3 bases and J gave up 6 bases; unmatched junction bases: 11. CDR3 amino acids: CASSSRGQGAVFQPQHF. In DNA, the CDR3 is TGTGCCAGCAGCTCCCGAGGACAGGGGGCGGTTTTTCAGCCCCAGCATTTT.

The chain uses TRBV29-1 and TRBJ1-1; D unresolved. The CDR3 runs 12 residues. V dropped 5 bases and J dropped 2 bases, with 9 bases sitting between them. Per the germline V gene, CDR1 is SQVTM and CDR2 is ANQGSEA. The CDR3 DNA is TGCAGCGTTCAAGGGTTTAACACTGAAGCTTTCTTT. It yields the protein CSVQGFNTEAFF.

This chain joins TRBV6-1 and TRBJ1-2; the D is unclear. Germline lookup yields CDR1 MNHNS and CDR2 SASEGT. Deletions cut 1 base from V and 8 bases from J, with 11 bases between. This CDR3 region has 13 residues. Written as DNA, the CDR3 is TGTGCCAGCAGTGAAGTATTACCGGAGGGCTACACCTTC. Translating it yields CASSEVLPEGYTF.

CDR3 in amino acids: CASSSLEVGELFF. The CDR3 DNA sequence: TGTGCCAGCAGCTCACTAGAAGTCGGGGAGCTGTTTTTT. The chain uses TRBV7-6 and TRBJ2-2; D is possibly TRBD2 (5 bases). CDR1 SGHVS and CDR2 FNYEAQ come from the germline V gene. This CDR3 is built from 13 residues. Trimming stripped 4 bases from V and 7 bases from J, with 10 bases between.

J is TRBJ1-4 and V is TRBV9; D unclear. Deletions cut 3 bases from V and 3 bases from J, with 15 bases between. This CDR3 comprises 16 residues. The germline CDR1 and CDR2 sequences are SGDLS and YYNGEE. This CDR3 reads CASSDPVGPSNEKLFF. CDR3 sequence (DNA): TGTGCCAGCAGCGACCCTGTTGGACCCTCTAATGAAAAACTGTTTTTT.

The chain couples TRBV19 to TRBJ2-4; 9 bases are shared with TRBD1. Germline CDR1 and CDR2: LNHDA and SQIVND (reference sequence). The V gene end was trimmed by 5 bases and the J gene end by 3 bases; junction bases not matched to a gene: 5. CDR3 length equals 15 residues. CDR3 in amino acids: CASSSQGAGKNIQYF. DNA for the CDR3: TGTGCCAGTAGTTCACAGGGGGCTGGCAAAAACATTCAGTACTTC. The variable domain in full, completed from reference TRBV19 and TRBJ2-4, reads DGGITQSPKYLFRKEGQNVTLSCEQNLNHDAMYWYRQDPGQGLRLIYYSQIVNDFQKGDIAEGYSVSREKKESFPLTVTSAQKNPTAFYLCASSSQGAGKNIQYFGAGTRLSVL.

The chain employs TRBV2 and TRBJ2-1; no clear D gene. V was clipped by 7 bases and J by 2 bases, with 12 bases between them. The CDR3 has 14 amino acids. Germline loops: CDR1 SNHLY, CDR2 FYNNEI. In nucleotides, the CDR3 is TGTGCCAGCAAGGCCTGGGCGGCCTACAATGAGCAGTTCTTC. Protein sequence: CASKAWAAYNEQFF.

V is TRBV18 and J is TRBJ2-7; TRBD2 matches 9 bases. J was trimmed by 0 bases and V by 3 bases; bases with no gene match: 9. The V gene's germline CDR1 is KGHSH and CDR2 LQKENI. The CDR3 contains 17 residues. Here the CDR3 reads CASSPLGAGGLSYEQYF. CDR3 DNA sequence: TGTGCCAGCTCACCGTTGGGTGCGGGGGGGCTCTCCTACGAGCAGTACTTC.